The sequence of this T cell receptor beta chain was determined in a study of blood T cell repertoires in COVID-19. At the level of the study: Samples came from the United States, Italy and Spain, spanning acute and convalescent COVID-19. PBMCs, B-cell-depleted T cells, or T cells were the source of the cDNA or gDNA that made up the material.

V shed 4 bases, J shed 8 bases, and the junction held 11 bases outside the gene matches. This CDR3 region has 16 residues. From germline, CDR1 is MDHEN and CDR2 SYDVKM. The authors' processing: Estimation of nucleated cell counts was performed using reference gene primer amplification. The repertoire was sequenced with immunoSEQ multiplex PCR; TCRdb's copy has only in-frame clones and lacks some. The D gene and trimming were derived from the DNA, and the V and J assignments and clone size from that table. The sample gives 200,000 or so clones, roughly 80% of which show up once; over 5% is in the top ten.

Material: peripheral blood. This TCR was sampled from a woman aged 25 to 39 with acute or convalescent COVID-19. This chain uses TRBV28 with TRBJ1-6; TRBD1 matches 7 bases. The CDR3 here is CASSSYLTGLHSPLHF. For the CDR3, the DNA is TGTGCCAGCAGTTCCTACTTGACAGGGCTCCATTCACCCCTCCACTTT.